The source of this T cell receptor (beta chain) is a study of circulating and synovial CD4+ cells in juvenile arthritis. Data came from immunoSEQ multiplex PCR; TCRdb stores just in-frame clones and leaves some out. The table has about 35,000 clones, nearly 95% seen once. CDR1 SNHLY and CDR2 FYNNEI come from the germline V gene. Trimming removed 3 bases from V and 6 bases from J; junction bases left unmatched: 2. This CDR3 has 14 amino acids. V usage is TRBV2 and J usage is TRBJ2-2; 9 nucleotides align to TRBD1. Input material: CD4+ T cells from blood. This receptor was taken from a human donor with juvenile idiopathic arthritis. CDR3 sequence reads: CASSETGGAGELFF. The CDR3 region has the DNA TGTGCCAGCAGTGAGACAGGGGGGGCCGGGGAGCTGTTTTTT.